Shown below are 12 T cell receptor beta chains from a single sample sequenced in a study of a mutant IDH1 vaccine in newly diagnosed glioma. These receptors have no identified antigens. Time point meaning: week 35, safety follow-up. Every single dose of the vaccine, 300 ug of mutant IDH1 20-mer peptide, came with topical imiquimod. TCRdb's copy holds only in-frame clones and misses some; the assay was immunoSEQ multiplex PCR. Of tens of thousands of clones listed, roughly four fifths are singletons. This material consisted of PBMCs, taken from a glioma patient whose treatment included an IDH1 peptide vaccine. Receptors originate from a man aged 35 to 55 with glioma.

This clone was picked up a small number of times. The chain joins TRBV18 to TRBJ2-1; TRBD2 is a possible D gene (6 bases). The germline gives CDR1 KGHSH, CDR2 LQKENI. Deletions cut 5 bases from V and 8 bases from J, with 25 bases between. This CDR3 has 17 residues. The CDR3 DNA is TGTGCCAGCTCAGCTACCCGGGGCGGGAATCTTCCCGATGAGCAGTTCTTC. Translated, it gives CASSATRGGNLPDEQFF.

This clone was detected only once. The rearrangement links TRBV5-1 to TRBJ2-1, with 7 bases aligning to TRBD1. The trim removed 0 bases at V and 3 bases at J, leaving 3 bases unmatched. The germline CDR1 and CDR2 sequences are SGHRS and YFSETQ. This CDR3 region has 15 residues. DNA for the CDR3: TGCGCCAGCAGCTTGGAGGGACAGTACTACAATGAGCAGTTCTTC. Residues: CASSLEGQYYNEQFF.

Here the CDR3 DNA reads TGCGCCAGCAGCCCAGGGACAGGGAGAGATACGCAGTATTTT. Its translation is CASSPGTGRDTQYF. V is TRBV5-1 and J is TRBJ2-3; 9 bases are shared with TRBD1. There are 14 residues in the CDR3. Trimming at V came to 4 bases and at J to 5 bases, leaving 5 bases not matched to a gene. Germline V CDR1 and CDR2: SGHRS, YFSETQ. Full variable domain (outside the CDR3, taken from reference TRBV5-1 and TRBJ2-3): KAGVTQTPRYLIKTRGQQVTLSCSPISGHRSVSWYQQTPGQGLQFLFEYFSETQRNKGNFPGRFSGRQFSNSRSEMNVSTLELGDSALYLCASSPGTGRDTQYFGPGTRLTVL.

This clone appeared a few times. The CDR3 loop reads CASSVWAAGGNTIYF. The CDR3 coding sequence is TGTGCCAGCAGTGTTTGGGCCGCGGGAGGAAACACCATATATTTT. The chain carries TRBV2 and TRBJ1-3; D is unresolved. V lost 4 bases and J lost 4, with 14 bases in between. Germline V CDR1 and CDR2: SNHLY, FYNNEI. The CDR3 consists of 15 residues.

The J gene is TRBJ2-2, the V gene TRBV5-1; 8 positions match TRBD2. The CDR3 runs to 15 residues. Germline V gene sequence: CDR1 SGHRS, CDR2 YFSETQ. The V segment lost 6 bases and the J segment 4 bases; nucleotides outside the gene matches: 8. The CDR3 loop is CASTPAGVITGELFF. CDR3 bases: TGCGCCAGCACTCCAGCGGGAGTGATCACCGGGGAGCTGTTTTTT.

This clone was observed a single time. This CDR3 reads CASSLGGDLETQYF. The CDR3 coding sequence is TGTGCCAGCAGCTTAGGAGGGGACCTAGAGACCCAGTACTTC. The V call is TRBV11-3, the J call TRBJ2-5; D may be TRBD1 or TRBD2 (5 bases each). Germline V lookup: CDR1 SGHNT, CDR2 YENEEA. This CDR3 has 14 amino acids. Trimming took off 1 base at V and 4 bases at J, with 10 bases between the two ends. Complete variable domain (other parts from reference TRBV11-3 and TRBJ2-5): EAGVVQSPRYKIIEKKQPVAFWCNPISGHNTLYWYLQNLGQGPELLIRYENEEAVDDSQLPKDRFSAERLKGVDSTLKIQPAELGDSAVYLCASSLGGDLETQYFGPGTRLLVL.

J is TRBJ2-7 and V is TRBV19; weak D call: TRBD2 (5 bases). V was shortened by 10 bases and J by 6 bases, with 13 bases between the two germline ends. Germline-derived CDR1 and CDR2 are LNHDA and SQIVND (reference sequence). This CDR3 contains 11 residues. CDR3 residues: CATAEEVEQYV. The CDR3 DNA follows: TGTGCCACCGCGGAGGAGGTCGAGCAGTACGTC.

The gene calls are TRBV10-2 and TRBJ1-1; possible D gene TRBD1, 6 bases. The CDR3 contains 16 residues. CDR1 WSHSY and CDR2 SAAADI come from the germline V gene. V lost 4 bases and J lost 0, with 15 bases in between. This chain's CDR3 is CASSVPTGSMNTEAFF. The DNA for the CDR3 is TGCGCCAGCAGTGTCCCGACAGGATCCATGAACACTGAAGCTTTCTTT.

This chain connects TRBV5-1 to TRBJ1-2; weak D call: TRBD1 (6 bases). The CDR3 is made up of 14 amino acids. Germline CDR1 SGHRS, CDR2 YFSETQ. Trimming took off 4 bases at V and 2 bases at J, with 12 bases between the two ends. Written as DNA, the CDR3 is TGCGCCAGCAGCCCGGGGGGGCCGAACTATGGCTACACCTTC. This encodes CASSPGGPNYGYTF. Full variable domain (missing parts from reference TRBV5-1 and TRBJ1-2): KAGVTQTPRYLIKTRGQQVTLSCSPISGHRSVSWYQQTPGQGLQFLFEYFSETQRNKGNFPGRFSGRQFSNSRSEMNVSTLELGDSALYLCASSPGGPNYGYTFGSGTRLTVV.

This clone was counted a few times. The gene calls are TRBV5-1 and TRBJ2-2; 7 positions agree with TRBD2. After removal of 4 bases from V and 4 bases from J, the junction contained 7 bases not matched to a gene. The CDR3 covers 15 residues. Germline lookup yields CDR1 SGHRS and CDR2 YFSETQ. CDR3 in amino acids: CASSPGGSGTGELFF. In DNA, the CDR3 is TGCGCCAGCAGCCCCGGCGGGAGCGGCACCGGGGAGCTGTTTTTT.

This sequence joins TRBV5-1 and TRBJ1-1; 7 bases are a match to TRBD1. The CDR3 is 16 amino acids. J gave up 4 bases and V 2 bases, and 11 bases lay outside the gene matches. The germline V gene has CDR1 SGHRS and CDR2 YFSETQ. The DNA of the CDR3 is TGCGCCAGCAGCTTTGCCAGGGGGGGAAGTGTCACTGAAGCTTTCTTT. This sequence encodes CASSFARGGSVTEAFF. Supplemented by reference TRBV5-1 and TRBJ1-1, the full variable domain reads KAGVTQTPRYLIKTRGQQVTLSCSPISGHRSVSWYQQTPGQGLQFLFEYFSETQRNKGNFPGRFSGRQFSNSRSEMNVSTLELGDSALYLCASSFARGGSVTEAFFGQGTRLTVV.

The chain couples TRBV19 to TRBJ2-1; 7 bases line up with TRBD2. The junction had 4 bases not matched to a gene; V was cut back by 5 bases and J by 3 bases. Germline CDR1 and CDR2: LNHDA and SQIVND (reference sequence). CDR3 length equals 14 residues. The CDR3 DNA reads as TGTGCCAGTAGTTTGGTAGCGGGCTACAATGAGCAGTTCTTC. Protein sequence: CASSLVAGYNEQFF.